One and the same sample provided the 11 T cell receptor beta chains below, sequenced in a study of cytomegalovirus exposure and HLA in healthy donors. Only in-frame clones appear in the TCRdb table, and some are missing; sequencing was by immunoSEQ multiplex PCR. The repertoire consists of 150,000 to 200,000 clones, with 65% to 90% occurring once and the leading ten covering approximately 2.4%. The sequencing input was PBMCs. These receptors were taken from a woman between 18 and 29 years old in good health and CMV-seronegative.

Only one count was recorded for this clone. V gene TRBV29-1 combines with J gene TRBJ2-7; 7 bases are shared with TRBD1. The CDR3 consists of 14 residues. V shed 4 bases and J 2 bases; nucleotides not matched to a gene: 8. Germline V gene sequence: CDR1 SQVTM, CDR2 ANQGSEA. The DNA of the CDR3 is TGCAGCGTTGCCGAGACAGGGAGACCCTACGAGCAGTACTTC. Translated, it gives CSVAETGRPYEQYF.

V and J are TRBV11-2 and TRBJ2-7; 12 nucleotides agree with TRBD2. Germline trimming cut 7 bases from V and 4 bases from J; bases unmatched to any gene: 17. Germline lookup yields CDR1 SGHAT and CDR2 FQNNGV. CDR3 length: 18 residues. CDR3 DNA: TGTGCCAGCACCCTCAAACCTCGGACTAGCGGGATCGGGTACGAGCAGTACTTC. It yields the protein CASTLKPRTSGIGYEQYF. Filled out from reference TRBV11-2 and TRBJ2-7, the complete variable domain reads EAGVAQSPRYKIIEKRQSVAFWCNPISGHATLYWYQQILGQGPKLLIQFQNNGVVDDSQLPKDRFSAERLKGVDSTLKIQPAKLEDSAVYLCASTLKPRTSGIGYEQYFGPGTRLTVT.

This clone was recorded only once. The chain joins TRBV5-4 to TRBJ2-1, with 7 bases identical to TRBD2. The CDR3 extends over 15 amino acids. J was trimmed by 4 bases and V by 4 bases; bases with no gene match: 8. CDR1 and CDR2 from the germline V gene are SGHNT and YYREEE (reference sequence). CDR3 in amino acids: CASSVQAGRYNEQFF. CDR3 DNA sequence: TGTGCCAGCAGCGTTCAAGCGGGAAGGTACAATGAGCAGTTCTTC.

The chain couples TRBV9 to TRBJ1-2; 7 nucleotides align to TRBD1. The CDR3 spans 14 residues. V lost 3 bases and J lost 0; bases outside the gene matches: 2. Germline CDR1 and CDR2: SGDLS and YYNGEE. In nucleotides, the CDR3 is TGTGCCAGCAGCGCTCAGGGGGCTAACTATGGCTACACCTTC. Translated: CASSAQGANYGYTF.

The chain is built from TRBV5-5 and TRBJ1-2, with 9 nucleotides matching TRBD1. V was clipped by 4 bases and J by 6 bases; unmatched bases: 10. The germline V gene encodes CDR1 SGHKS and CDR2 YYEKEE (reference sequence). This CDR3 has 15 amino acids. This CDR3 reads CASSPVFDRGNGYTF. In nucleotides, the CDR3 is TGTGCCAGCAGCCCGGTCTTCGACAGGGGGAATGGCTACACCTTC.

This chain joins TRBV4-2 and TRBJ1-1; D remains unclear. Germline values: CDR1 LGHNA, CDR2 YNFKEQ. The V and J ends lost 5 bases and 1 base respectively, with 8 bases between them. The CDR3 contains 13 residues. The chain's CDR3 is CASSDGWNTEAFF. The CDR3 DNA is TGTGCCAGCAGCGACGGGTGGAACACTGAAGCTTTCTTT.

The chain recombines TRBV2 with TRBJ2-7; 8 nucleotides line up with TRBD1. The CDR3 is 18 amino acids. V trimming: 3 bases; J trimming: 4 bases; junction bases outside the gene matches: 17. The V gene's germline CDR1 is SNHLY and CDR2 FYNNEI. The CDR3 region is CASSEAGGDRSSPYEQYF. For the CDR3, the DNA is TGTGCCAGCAGTGAGGCAGGGGGCGACCGCAGCTCCCCTTACGAGCAGTACTTC.

The chain links TRBV5-1 to TRBJ1-1; D might be TRBD1 (6 bases). Germline V gene lookup returns CDR1 SGHRS and CDR2 YFSETQ. V lost 0 bases and J lost 5, with 14 bases in between. This CDR3 is built from 15 residues. The CDR3 loop is CASSLALGTKTEAFF. Here the CDR3 DNA reads TGCGCCAGCAGCTTGGCGCTTGGGACAAAGACTGAAGCTTTCTTT.

The rearrangement joins TRBV7-6 to TRBJ1-5, with 7 positions matching TRBD1. V dropped 0 bases and J dropped 4; count of bases not matched to a gene: 0. The V gene's germline CDR1 is SGHVS and CDR2 FNYEAQ. CDR3 length: 14 residues. Written as DNA, the CDR3 is TGTGCCAGCAGCTTAGCGGACAGGAATCAGCCCCAGCATTTT. Residues: CASSLADRNQPQHF.

The chain joins TRBV19 to TRBJ2-3; D is uncertain. V gave up 3 bases and J gave up 0 bases, with 13 bases separating them. The CDR3 spans 16 residues. Germline CDR1 reads LNHDA; CDR2 reads SQIVND (reference sequence). CDR3 in DNA: TGTGCCAGTAGTATGATGGGCAGGTCTAGCACAGATACGCAGTATTTT. Translated, it gives CASSMMGRSSTDTQYF.

The chain links TRBV25-1 to TRBJ1-1, with D unresolved. Looked up from germline, CDR1 is MGHDK and CDR2 is SYGVNS. Trimming shortened V by 1 base and J by 5 bases, and 11 bases separated the two germline ends. The CDR3 is 14 amino acids. CDR3: CASSESGRGTEAFF. CDR3 nucleotides: TGTGCCAGCAGTGAATCGGGTCGGGGTACTGAAGCTTTCTTT.